The T cell receptor beta chain under discussion was sequenced for a study of blood T cells in healthy people across ages (dated by TCRdb to about 2015). A note on the overall study: Template switching captured roughly one uniquely barcoded TCR beta cDNA molecule per two T cells in model experiments. The donors were split into four age groups: young (average around 16 years), middle-aged (roughly 42), aged (about 56) and long-lived (roughly 86). The study measured age-related changes in TCR beta repertoire diversity using deep sequencing normalized with unique cDNA molecular identifiers. Two additional independent replicas of 1 million unique cDNA reads from the same blood draw were analyzed for two donors (one aged 18 to 30 and one aged 80 or older). To avoid experimental bias, donors of different ages were randomly spread across the sequencing lanes.

Concerning this clonotype itself: Its antigen specificity is not known. Within one base of it there is no much larger clone, and no base qualities were kept.

Counted from cysteine to phenylalanine, this CDR3 has 15 amino acids. Only the CDR3 DNA stays, 45 bases, in frame from base 1. In the germline V gene, CDR1 corresponds to SGHRS and CDR2 to YFSETQ. V and J are truncated by 3 bases and 6 bases respectively, leaving an intervening sequence of 15 bases. The library came from 5' RACE. Sequencing took place on an Illumina HiSeq 2500. A second roughly 7 to 11 cycle PCR used a sample-barcoded 5' primer and a J-beta primer mix. A template-switch 5' adaptor carrying 12 random nucleotides introduced a unique molecular identifier onto each TCR beta cDNA molecule. At least 2.5 million CDR3-containing paired-end reads were obtained from each sample. First-strand cDNA was synthesized from all RNA with the Mint cDNA synthesis kit, primed by a TRBC-specific oligonucleotide. Following uracil-DNA glycosylase treatment, a first 18-cycle PCR with universal primers M1SS and BC2_uni_R was performed on all cDNA. The source study handled its data this way. For normalization, 1 million high-quality reads were randomly selected from each sample, with every read carrying a distinct molecular identifier. Instead of being binned into consensus sequences, reads that shared molecular identifiers were thrown out. CDR3 identification, clonotype clustering and error correction used MiTCR with a Q25 quality threshold and the strictest error-elimination algorithm. A nonparametric unseen species model with Euler transformation was used to estimate a lower bound on total TCR beta diversity. TCRdb cleaned the public reads at Q25 with fastp, built clones with MiXCR and kept in-frame beta chains. When rows share a CDR3 protein, they turn into one entry using the most common DNA and genes. None of the V and J calls come from the authors' own analysis; TCRdb made them. This sample lists more than 550,000 distinct CDR3 sequences; 22% were detected once. The ten largest clones add up to 22% of the sample.

Here is what the overall study found, with its caveats: As age increased, observed TCR beta diversity per million T cells dropped in a roughly linear way, and a significant reduction was already evident by age 40. Because donor CMV infection status was unknown, age-related changes in expanded clonotypes were potentially confounded. Conclusive comparison of naive and antigen-experienced compartments was prevented by the profiling of bulk unsorted PBMCs. Estimates of total diversity based on one million sequenced T cells were considered lower bounds and underestimates. There was a strong correlation between observed TCR beta diversity and the percentage of naive T cells measured by flow cytometry. Compared with the aged group, the long-lived group had more naive CD4+ T cells, fewer expanded clones and increased TCR diversity, suggesting age selection.

Donors were a few dozen systemically healthy Caucasian individuals from Russia aged roughly 6 to 95 years. Each donor gave roughly 9 milliliters of peripheral blood, drawn into EDTA-treated Vacutainer tubes. Ficoll-Paque density-gradient centrifugation was used to isolate PBMCs, with at least 6.5 million obtained per sample. Trizol reagent was used to extract total RNA from PBMCs, with at least 5.5 micrograms per sample. Naive CD45RAhigh/CD27high T cell percentages were measured by flow cytometry on a PBMC aliquot from every donor. Sequenced sample: blood. Recombination connected TRBV5-1 to TRBJ2-2; the D segment cannot be called with confidence. This sequence was found in a man between 65 and 85 years old in good health. Here the CDR3 is given as CASSSGLAIPGELFF. The nucleotide sequence is given as TGCGCCAGCAGCTCGGGCCTCGCCATTCCCGGGGAGCTGTTTTTT.